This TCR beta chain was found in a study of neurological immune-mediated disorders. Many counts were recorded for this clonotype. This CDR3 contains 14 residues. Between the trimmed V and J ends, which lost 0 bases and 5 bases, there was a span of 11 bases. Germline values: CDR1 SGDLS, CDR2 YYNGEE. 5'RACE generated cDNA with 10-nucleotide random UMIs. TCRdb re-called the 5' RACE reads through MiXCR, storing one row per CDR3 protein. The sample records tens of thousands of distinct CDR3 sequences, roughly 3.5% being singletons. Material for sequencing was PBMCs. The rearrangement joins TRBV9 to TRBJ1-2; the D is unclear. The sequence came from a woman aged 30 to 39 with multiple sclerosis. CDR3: CASSVEPASYGYTF. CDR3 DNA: TGTGCCAGCAGCGTAGAGCCAGCCTCTTATGGCTACACCTTC.